The next 10 T cell receptor beta chains were all read from a single sample in a study of blood T cell repertoires in COVID-19. The assay was immunoSEQ multiplex PCR, and TCRdb's table has in-frame clones only and misses some. The top ten hold approximately 1.4% of the sample, which has 390,000 or so clones, 86% seen once. Specimen: peripheral blood. Receptor source: a woman in her twenties or thirties with active or convalescent COVID-19.

V and J are TRBV11-2 and TRBJ1-2, with 7 bases fitting TRBD1. This CDR3 spans 16 amino acids. V lost 4 bases to trimming and J lost 3 bases; unmatched junction nucleotides: 11. Germline V gene lookup returns CDR1 SGHAT and CDR2 FQNNGV. The chain's CDR3 is CASSWSSDRRDYGYTF. The CDR3 DNA is TGTGCCAGCAGCTGGAGCTCGGACAGGAGGGACTATGGCTACACCTTC. Variable domain in full (rest from reference TRBV11-2 and TRBJ1-2): EAGVAQSPRYKIIEKRQSVAFWCNPISGHATLYWYQQILGQGPKLLIQFQNNGVVDDSQLPKDRFSAERLKGVDSTLKIQPAKLEDSAVYLCASSWSSDRRDYGYTFGSGTRLTVV.

This chain connects TRBV19 to TRBJ2-1; the match to TRBD2 covers 8 bases. This CDR3 spans 15 amino acids. V trimming: 3 bases; J trimming: 4 bases; junction bases outside the gene matches: 5. The V gene's germline CDR1 is LNHDA and CDR2 SQIVND (reference sequence). The CDR3 DNA reads as TGTGCCAGTAGTATGCAGAGCGGGGGTTACAATGAGCAGTTCTTC. This encodes CASSMQSGGYNEQFF.

This chain links TRBV13 with TRBJ1-1; weak D call: TRBD1 (5 bases). This CDR3 is 15 amino acids long. V lost 2 bases and J 3 bases, leaving 13 bases between the germline ends. CDR1 is PRHDT, CDR2 FYEKMQ, per germline (reference sequence). This CDR3 is CASSLYHQGYTEAFF. DNA of the CDR3: TGTGCCAGCAGCTTATATCATCAGGGCTACACTGAAGCTTTCTTT.

The chain uses TRBV3-1 (or the pseudogene TRBV3-2) and TRBJ2-2, with D possibly being TRBD2 (6 bases). V shed 4 bases and J shed 2 bases, with 14 bases lying between them. Germline lookup yields CDR1 LGHDT and CDR2 YNNKEL (reference sequence). This CDR3 has 16 amino acids. CDR3 nucleotide sequence: TGTGCCAGCAGCCTCTCCGGGACTCGTAACACCGGGGAGCTGTTTTTT. Translation gives CASSLSGTRNTGELFF.

This clone was observed a single time. At the DNA level, this CDR3 is encoded by other sequences in the same sample as well. This chain links TRBV19 with TRBJ2-3, with unresolved D. This CDR3 has 13 residues. Germline CDR1 is LNHDA and CDR2 is SQIVND (reference sequence). V lost 1 base and J lost 4, with 6 bases in between. CDR3 nucleotide sequence: TGTGCCAGTAGTATAGGGAGCGCAGATACGCAGTATTTT. It encodes CASSIGSADTQYF.

The chain couples TRBV6-2 or TRBV6-3 to TRBJ2-1; no clear D gene. The CDR3 is 12 amino acids. In germline, CDR1 is MNHEY, CDR2 SVGEGT. V was trimmed by 3 bases and J by 10 bases, leaving 10 bases between them. CDR3 DNA sequence: TGTGCCAGCAGTTATGGCAGCAGGGAGCAGTTCTTC. Its protein product is CASSYGSREQFF.

The rearrangement joins TRBV5-1 to TRBJ1-2; possibly TRBD1 for D (5 bases). This CDR3 contains 14 residues. Germline V CDR1 and CDR2: SGHRS, YFSETQ. V was trimmed by 5 bases and J by 5 bases, leaving 16 bases between them. The CDR3 bases are TGCGCCAGCAGGGCTCCGGGACTCCCATATGGCTACACCTTC. Translated, it gives CASRAPGLPYGYTF.

Points on this clone: The sample contains more than one DNA sequence encoding this CDR3. The J gene is TRBJ1-3, the V gene TRBV10-1, with D possibly being TRBD1 (5 bases). The V and J ends lost 2 bases and 1 base respectively, with 6 bases between them. CDR3 length: 14 amino acids. Germline loops: CDR1 WNHNN, CDR2 SYGVQD (reference sequence). The CDR3 protein is CASSEQGSGNTIYF. CDR3 nucleotide sequence: TGCGCCAGCAGTGAGCAGGGATCTGGAAACACCATATATTTT.

The J gene is TRBJ2-5, the V gene TRBV5-1; 14 bases map to TRBD2. Trimming cost V 0 bases and J 2 bases; bases outside gene matches: 3. Germline assignment: CDR1 SGHRS and CDR2 YFSETQ. CDR3 length equals 17 residues. This CDR3 is CASSLAGTSGGQETQYF. CDR3 sequence (DNA): TGCGCCAGCAGCTTGGCCGGGACTAGCGGGGGACAAGAGACCCAGTACTTC.

CDR3 in DNA: TGTGCCATCAGTGAAATCGGGAACACCGGGGAGCTGTTTTTT. It specifies CAISEIGNTGELFF. The chain joins TRBV10-3 to TRBJ2-2, with D unclear. V was pared by 3 bases and J by 1 base, with 6 bases between. The CDR3 runs 14 residues. Germline CDR1 ENHRY, CDR2 SYGVKD.